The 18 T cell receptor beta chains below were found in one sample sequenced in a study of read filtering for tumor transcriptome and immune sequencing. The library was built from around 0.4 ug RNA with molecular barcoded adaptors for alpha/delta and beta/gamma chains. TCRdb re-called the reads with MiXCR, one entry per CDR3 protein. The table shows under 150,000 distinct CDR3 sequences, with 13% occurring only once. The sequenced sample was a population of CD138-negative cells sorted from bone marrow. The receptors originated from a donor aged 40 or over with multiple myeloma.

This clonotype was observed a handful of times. The CDR3: CASRLGLADSYEQYF. The CDR3, as DNA: TGTGCCAGCAGGCTTGGACTAGCGGACTCCTACGAGCAGTACTTC. The V and J genes are TRBV28 and TRBJ2-7; 10 bases align to TRBD2. CDR3 length: 15 amino acids. Germline loops: CDR1 MDHEN, CDR2 SYDVKM. The J segment lost 0 bases and the V segment lost 6 bases, leaving 5 bases of the junction unmatched.

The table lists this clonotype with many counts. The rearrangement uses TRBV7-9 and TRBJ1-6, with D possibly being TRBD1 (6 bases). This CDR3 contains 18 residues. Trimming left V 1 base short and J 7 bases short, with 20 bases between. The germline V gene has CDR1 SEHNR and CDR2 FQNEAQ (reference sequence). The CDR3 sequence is CASSLGRPGTRKNSPLHF. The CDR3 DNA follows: TGTGCCAGCAGCTTAGGGCGCCCCGGGACACGAAAAAATTCACCCCTCCACTTT.

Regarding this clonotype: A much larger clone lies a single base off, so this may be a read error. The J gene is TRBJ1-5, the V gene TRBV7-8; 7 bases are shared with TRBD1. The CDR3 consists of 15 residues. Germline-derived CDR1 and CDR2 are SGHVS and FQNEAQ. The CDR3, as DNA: TGTGCCAGCAGCTCGACCCCCCAGGGGGATCAGCCCCGGCATTTT. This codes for CASSSTPQGDQPRHF.

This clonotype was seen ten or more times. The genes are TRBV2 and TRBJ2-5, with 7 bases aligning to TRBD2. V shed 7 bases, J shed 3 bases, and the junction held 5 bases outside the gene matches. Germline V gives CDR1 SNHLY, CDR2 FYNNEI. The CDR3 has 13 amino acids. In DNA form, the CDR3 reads TGTGCCAGCACCTGGGCGGGAGAAGAGACCCAGTACTTC. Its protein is CASTWAGEETQYF.

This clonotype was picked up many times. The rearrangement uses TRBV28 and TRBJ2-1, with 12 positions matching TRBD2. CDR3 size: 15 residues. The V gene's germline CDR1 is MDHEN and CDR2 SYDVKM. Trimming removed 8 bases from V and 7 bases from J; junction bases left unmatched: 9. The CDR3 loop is CASEILAGGMNEQFF. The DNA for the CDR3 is TGTGCCAGCGAGATTCTAGCGGGAGGGATGAATGAGCAGTTCTTC.

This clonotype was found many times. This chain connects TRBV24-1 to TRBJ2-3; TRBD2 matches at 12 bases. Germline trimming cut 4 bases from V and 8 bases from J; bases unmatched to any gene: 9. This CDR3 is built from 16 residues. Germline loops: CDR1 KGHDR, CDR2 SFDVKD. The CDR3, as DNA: TGTGCCACCAGTGAACGACTAGCGGGAGATCGAAGTACGCAGTATTTT. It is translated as CATSERLAGDRSTQYF.

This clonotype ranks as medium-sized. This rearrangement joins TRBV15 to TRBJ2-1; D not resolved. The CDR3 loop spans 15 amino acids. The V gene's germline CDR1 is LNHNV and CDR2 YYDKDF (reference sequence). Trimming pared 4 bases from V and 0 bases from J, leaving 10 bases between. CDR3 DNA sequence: TGTGCCACCAGCATAGGAGATTACTCCTACAATGAGCAGTTCTTC. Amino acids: CATSIGDYSYNEQFF.

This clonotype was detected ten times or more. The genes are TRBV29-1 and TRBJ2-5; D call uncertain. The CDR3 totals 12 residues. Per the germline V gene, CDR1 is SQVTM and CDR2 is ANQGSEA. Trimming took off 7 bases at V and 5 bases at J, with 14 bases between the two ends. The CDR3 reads CSAMTDRETQYF. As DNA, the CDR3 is TGCAGCGCAATGACCGATAGGGAGACCCAGTACTTC.

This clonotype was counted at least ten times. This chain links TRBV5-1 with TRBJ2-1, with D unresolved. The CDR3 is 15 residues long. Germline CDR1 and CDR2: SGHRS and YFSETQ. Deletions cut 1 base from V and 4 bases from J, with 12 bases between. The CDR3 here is CASSLMAIMYNEQFF. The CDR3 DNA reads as TGCGCCAGCAGCTTGATGGCGATAATGTACAATGAGCAGTTCTTC. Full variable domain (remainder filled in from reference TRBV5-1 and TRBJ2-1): KAGVTQTPRYLIKTRGQQVTLSCSPISGHRSVSWYQQTPGQGLQFLFEYFSETQRNKGNFPGRFSGRQFSNSRSEMNVSTLELGDSALYLCASSLMAIMYNEQFFGPGTRLTVL.

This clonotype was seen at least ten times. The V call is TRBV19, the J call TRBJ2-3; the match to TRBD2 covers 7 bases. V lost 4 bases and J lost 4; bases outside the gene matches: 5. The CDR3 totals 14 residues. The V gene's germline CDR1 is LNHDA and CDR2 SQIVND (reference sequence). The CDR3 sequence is CASSNRAGPDTQYF. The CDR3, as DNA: TGTGCCAGTAGTAACCGAGCGGGACCAGATACGCAGTATTTT.

The CDR3 loop is CASTHLRNNYGYTF. CDR3 DNA: TGTGCCAGCACCCACCTCCGGAATAACTATGGCTACACCTTC. The chain links TRBV6-6 to TRBJ1-2; no clear D gene. This CDR3 has 14 residues. The germline CDR1 and CDR2 sequences are MNHNY and SVGAGI (reference sequence). The V and J ends lost 7 bases and 1 base respectively, with 13 bases between them.

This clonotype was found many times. The chain's CDR3 is CASSPGFGQPQHF. CDR3 DNA: TGTGCCAGCAGCCCGGGGTTCGGGCAGCCCCAGCATTTT. The V call is TRBV3-1, the J call TRBJ1-5; D not certain. Per germline, CDR1 LGHDT and CDR2 YNNKEL (reference sequence). The CDR3 runs 13 residues. The V and J ends lost 4 bases and 7 bases respectively, with 11 bases between them.

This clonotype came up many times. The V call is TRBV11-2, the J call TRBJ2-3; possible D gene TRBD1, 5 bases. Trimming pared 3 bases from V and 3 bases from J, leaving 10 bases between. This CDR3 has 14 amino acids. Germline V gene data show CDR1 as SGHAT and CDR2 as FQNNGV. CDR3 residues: CASSLGLGTDTQYF. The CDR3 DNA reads TGTGCCAGCAGCTTGGGGCTAGGGACAGATACGCAGTATTTT.

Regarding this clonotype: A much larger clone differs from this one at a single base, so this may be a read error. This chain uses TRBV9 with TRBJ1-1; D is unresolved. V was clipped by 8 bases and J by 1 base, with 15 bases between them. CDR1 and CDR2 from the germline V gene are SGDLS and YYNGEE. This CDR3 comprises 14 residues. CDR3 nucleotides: TGTGCCAGTTCCTCGTCCTGGACGAACACTGAAGCTTTCTTT. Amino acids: CASSSSWTNTEAFF. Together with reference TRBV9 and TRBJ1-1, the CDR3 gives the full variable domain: DSGVTQTPKHLITATGQRVTLRCSPRSGDLSVYWYQQSLDQGLQFLIQYYNGEERAKGNILERFSAQQFPDLHSELNLSSLELGDSALYFCASSSSWTNTEAFFGQGTRLTVV.

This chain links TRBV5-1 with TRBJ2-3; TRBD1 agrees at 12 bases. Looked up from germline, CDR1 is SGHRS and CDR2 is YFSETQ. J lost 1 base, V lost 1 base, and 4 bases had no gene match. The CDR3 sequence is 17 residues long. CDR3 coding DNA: TGCGCCAGCAGCTTGACGGGACAGGGGGCTGGCACAGATACGCAGTATTTT. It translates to CASSLTGQGAGTDTQYF.

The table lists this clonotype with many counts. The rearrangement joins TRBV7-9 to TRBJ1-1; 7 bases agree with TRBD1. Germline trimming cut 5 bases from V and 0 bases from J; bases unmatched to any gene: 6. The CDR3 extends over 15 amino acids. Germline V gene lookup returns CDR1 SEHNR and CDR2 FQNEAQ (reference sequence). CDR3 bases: TGTGCCAGCAGCCCGGGACAGAGGATGAACACTGAAGCTTTCTTT. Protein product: CASSPGQRMNTEAFF.

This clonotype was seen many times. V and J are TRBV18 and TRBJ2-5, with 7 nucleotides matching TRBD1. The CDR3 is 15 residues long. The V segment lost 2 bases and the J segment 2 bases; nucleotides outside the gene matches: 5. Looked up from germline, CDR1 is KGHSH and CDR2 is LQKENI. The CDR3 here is CASSPVGDRQETQYF. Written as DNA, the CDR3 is TGTGCCAGCTCACCAGTCGGGGACAGACAAGAGACCCAGTACTTC.

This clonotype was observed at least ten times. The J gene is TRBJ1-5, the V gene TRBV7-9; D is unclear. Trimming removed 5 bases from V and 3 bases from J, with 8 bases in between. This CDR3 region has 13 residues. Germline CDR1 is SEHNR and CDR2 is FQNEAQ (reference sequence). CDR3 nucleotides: TGTGCCAGCAGCCCAGGTGACAATCAGCCCCAGCATTTT. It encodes CASSPGDNQPQHF.